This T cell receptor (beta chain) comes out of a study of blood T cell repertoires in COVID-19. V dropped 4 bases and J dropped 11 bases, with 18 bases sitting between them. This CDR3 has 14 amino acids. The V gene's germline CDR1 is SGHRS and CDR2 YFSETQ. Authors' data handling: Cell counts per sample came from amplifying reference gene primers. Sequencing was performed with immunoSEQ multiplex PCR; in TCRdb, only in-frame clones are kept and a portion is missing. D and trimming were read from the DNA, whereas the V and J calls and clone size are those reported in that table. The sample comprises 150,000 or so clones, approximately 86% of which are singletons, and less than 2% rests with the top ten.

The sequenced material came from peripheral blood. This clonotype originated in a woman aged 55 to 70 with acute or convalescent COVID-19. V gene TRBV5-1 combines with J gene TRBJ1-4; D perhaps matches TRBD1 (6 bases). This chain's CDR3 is CASSPEGQRNKLFF. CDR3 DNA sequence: TGCGCCAGCAGCCCAGAGGGACAACGAAACAAACTGTTTTTT.